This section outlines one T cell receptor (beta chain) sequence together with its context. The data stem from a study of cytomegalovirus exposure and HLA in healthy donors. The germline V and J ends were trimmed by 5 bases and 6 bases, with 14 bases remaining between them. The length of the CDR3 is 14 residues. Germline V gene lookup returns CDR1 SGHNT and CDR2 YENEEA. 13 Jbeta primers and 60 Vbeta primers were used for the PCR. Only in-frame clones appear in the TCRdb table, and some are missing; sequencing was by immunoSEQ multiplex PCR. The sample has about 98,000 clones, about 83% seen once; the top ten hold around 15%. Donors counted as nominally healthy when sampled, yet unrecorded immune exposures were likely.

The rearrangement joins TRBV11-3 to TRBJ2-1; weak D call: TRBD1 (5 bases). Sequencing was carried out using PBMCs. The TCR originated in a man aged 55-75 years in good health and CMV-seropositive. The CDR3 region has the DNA TGTGCCAGCAGCGGGCAGGGAATAGGCAATGAGCAGTTCTTC. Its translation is CASSGQGIGNEQFF.